This T cell receptor (beta chain) came from a study of shared clonotypes between healthy human individuals (TCRdb year 2020). Turning to the overall study: Three men and a couple of women, aged 18 to 49 years, made up the cohort. For each donor, CD4 naive and CD4 memory were each given three plates, CD8 naive was given two plates, and CD8 memory was given one plate. Blood TCR repertoires of several healthy adults were deeply sequenced to estimate repertoire size and the extent of clonotype sharing between individuals. To increase sequencing depth and limit assay-specific biases, TCR repertoire library preparation and sequencing were carried out by different laboratories using diverse techniques. Between about 0.94 and 10 billion PBMCs per donor were obtained by leukapheresis.

Using the deep immunoSEQ assay, multiplex PCR amplified TCR CDR3 regions from genomic DNA. Genomic DNA extracted from each cell subset was distributed evenly over all wells of several immunoSEQ 96-well plates, and each plate served as one replicate. For sorted subsets, each replicate PCR was loaded with 150 to 250 ng genomic DNA, equivalent to 25,000 to 30,000 T cell genomes. Purified libraries were measured with a Qubit 3.0 fluorometer, size-checked on a Bioanalyzer 2100, and measured again with the KAPA Library Quantification kit. Every immunoSEQ 96-well plate was sequenced on a separate single-read 150-cycle Illumina NextSeq 550 flow cell. In the source study's methods: Because only junctional sequences without quality scores were contained in the immunoSEQ output, filtering matching that applied to full-length reads could not be performed. Sequences were annotated with PyIR, a Python wrapper for IgBLAST v1.9, and V/J genes and CDR3 were assigned using IMGT germline references. Reads were filtered out if the reads had weak V/J assignments (E-value above 1e-6), no CDR3, stop codons, out-of-frame junctions, or ambiguous translated residues. V3J clonotypes were defined as sequences sharing an identical inferred V gene, J gene, and CDR3 amino acid sequence. To compute the percentage overlap between repertoires, the number of shared unique clonotypes was divided by the size of the smaller repertoire. Richness of each repertoire was evaluated using RTK rarefaction, the Chao1 estimator, and Recon v2.1 estimates of unobserved clonotypes. OLGA was used to compute generation probabilities for all TCRbeta clonotypes that the gDNA method yielded from a handful of donors. The clones in this table, taken by TCRdb from immuneACCESS, are in-frame only. Not every clone is retained; where verified, under half of the shortfall comes from an unresolved V gene, and the cause of the rest is unknown. V and J calls and clone size come straight from that table; D and trimming were deduced from the DNA. The sample yields around 1,900,000 clones; roughly 93% were counted once. The top ten hold about 1.7% of the sample.

Paper-wide results and their limitations: Larger estimated clonotype richness was generally found for naive subsets than for memory subsets. Only blood was sampled, and tissue TCR repertoires likely differ from those in blood. Higher generation probabilities were observed for clonotypes shared by all four sorted-subset donors than for non-shared clonotypes. Pairwise subsampling indicated that sequencing depth was expected to affect the degree of clonotype sharing among donors. Even with the large sequencing depth, rarefaction of the sorted-subset datasets indicated that sequencing was incomplete. The small number of donors limited the genetic and exposure-history diversity represented. When a few donors were compared, the shared fraction of clonotypes was about 5% for naive CD4, 3.5% to 4% for naive CD8, 2.3% for memory CD4, and 0.35% to 0.4% for memory CD8.

For the CD8 naive samples, CD45RO-negative cells were positively selected for CCR7, yielding a CD45RA+CCR7+ population from which TemRA cells were excluded. The donors were healthy, HIV-negative adults who had no recently reported acute infections or vaccinations. Every donor was a Caucasian adult residing in Nashville, Tennessee, USA. After blood collection by leukapheresis, PBMCs were isolated using Ficoll-Histopaque density gradient centrifugation and then cryopreserved in the vapor phase of liquid nitrogen. Purity and quantity of every magnetically sorted T cell population were checked by analytical flow cytometry. Genomic DNA was isolated from each sorted fraction and quantified by UV absorbance on a Nanodrop 2000c. This clone was seen only a few times. Its antigen is unknown. Base qualities are missing; no much larger clone stands one base away. Input material: naive CD8+ T cells from PBMCs. This specimen's cell subset or site label, per the study, means: CD45RA+CCR7+. The clonotype originates from a man between 18 and 29 years old in good health. Some clones in this sample may be carry-over from other donors' samples.

The CDR3: CASSLSTGRATEAFF. In nucleotides, the sequence is TGTGCCAGCAGTTTATCTACAGGTCGCGCCACTGAAGCTTTCTTT. Here the chain combines TRBV7-9 and TRBJ1-1, with TRBD1 as a weak D call on 5 bases. CDR1 SEHNR and CDR2 FQNEAQ are derived from the germline V gene (reference sequence). The CDR3 goes from the cysteine to the phenylalanine over 15 residues. Only the CDR3 portion is preserved as DNA: 45 bases, with reading frame beginning at the first base. V is shortened by 6 bases, J by 4 bases, and the region joining them spans 18 bases. The variable domain in full, with residues beyond the CDR3 obtained from the reference TRBV7-9 and TRBJ1-1 genes, is DTGVSQNPRHKITKRGQNVTFRCDPISEHNRLYWYRQTLGQGPEFLTYFQNEAQLEKSRLLSDRFSAERPKGSFSTLEIQRTEQGDSAMYLCASSLSTGRATEAFFGQGTRLTVV.